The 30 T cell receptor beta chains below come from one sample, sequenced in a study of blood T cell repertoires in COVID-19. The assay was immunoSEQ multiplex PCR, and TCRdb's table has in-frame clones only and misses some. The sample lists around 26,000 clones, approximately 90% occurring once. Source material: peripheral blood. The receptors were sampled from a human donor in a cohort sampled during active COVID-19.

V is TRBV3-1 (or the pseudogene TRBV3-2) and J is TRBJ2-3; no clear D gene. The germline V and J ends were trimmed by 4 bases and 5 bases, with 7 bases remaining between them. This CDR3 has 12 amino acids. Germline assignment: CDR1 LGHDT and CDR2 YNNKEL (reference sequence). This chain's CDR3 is CASSPYRDTQYF. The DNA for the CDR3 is TGTGCCAGCAGCCCCTACCGAGATACGCAGTATTTT.

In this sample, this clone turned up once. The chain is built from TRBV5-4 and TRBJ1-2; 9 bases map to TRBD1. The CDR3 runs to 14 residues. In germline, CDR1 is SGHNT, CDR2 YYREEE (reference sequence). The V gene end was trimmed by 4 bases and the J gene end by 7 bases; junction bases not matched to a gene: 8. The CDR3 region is CASSAGTGNGGYTF. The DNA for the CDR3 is TGTGCCAGCAGCGCCGGGACAGGGAATGGTGGCTACACCTTC.

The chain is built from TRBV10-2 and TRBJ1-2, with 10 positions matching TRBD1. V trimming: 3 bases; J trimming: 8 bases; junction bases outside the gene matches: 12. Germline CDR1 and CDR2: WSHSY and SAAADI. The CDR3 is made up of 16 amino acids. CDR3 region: CASSDVGQGGPGGYTF. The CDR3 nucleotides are TGCGCCAGCAGTGACGTAGGACAGGGGGGCCCAGGAGGCTACACCTTC.

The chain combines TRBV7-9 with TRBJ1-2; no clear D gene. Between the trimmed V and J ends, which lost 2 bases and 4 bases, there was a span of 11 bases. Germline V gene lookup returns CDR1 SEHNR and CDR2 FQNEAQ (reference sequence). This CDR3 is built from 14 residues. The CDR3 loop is CASSLPTSGYGYTF. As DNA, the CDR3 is TGTGCCAGCAGCTTACCAACCTCAGGCTATGGCTACACCTTC. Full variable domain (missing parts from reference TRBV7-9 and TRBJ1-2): DTGVSQNPRHKITKRGQNVTFRCDPISEHNRLYWYRQTLGQGPEFLTYFQNEAQLEKSRLLSDRFSAERPKGSFSTLEIQRTEQGDSAMYLCASSLPTSGYGYTFGSGTRLTVV.

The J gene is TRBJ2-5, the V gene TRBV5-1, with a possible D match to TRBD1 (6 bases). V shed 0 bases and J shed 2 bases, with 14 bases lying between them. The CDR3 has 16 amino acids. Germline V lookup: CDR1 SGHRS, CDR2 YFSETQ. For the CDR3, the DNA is TGCGCCAGCAGCTTGGGGCAGGGGACCATTCAAGAGACCCAGTACTTC. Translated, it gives CASSLGQGTIQETQYF.

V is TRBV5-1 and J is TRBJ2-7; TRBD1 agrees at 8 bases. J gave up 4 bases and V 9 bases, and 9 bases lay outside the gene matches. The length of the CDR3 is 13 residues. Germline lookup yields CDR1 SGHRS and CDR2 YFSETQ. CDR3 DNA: TGCGCCATCCGGGACAGGAAACGTTACGAGCAGTACGTC. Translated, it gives CAIRDRKRYEQYV.

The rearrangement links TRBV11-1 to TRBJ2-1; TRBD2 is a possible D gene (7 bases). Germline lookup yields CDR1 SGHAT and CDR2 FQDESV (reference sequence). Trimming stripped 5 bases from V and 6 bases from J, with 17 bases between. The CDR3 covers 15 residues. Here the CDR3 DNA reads TGTGCCAGCAGCCGTACGGGGGGCATGTTCAATGAGCAGTTCTTC. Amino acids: CASSRTGGMFNEQFF.

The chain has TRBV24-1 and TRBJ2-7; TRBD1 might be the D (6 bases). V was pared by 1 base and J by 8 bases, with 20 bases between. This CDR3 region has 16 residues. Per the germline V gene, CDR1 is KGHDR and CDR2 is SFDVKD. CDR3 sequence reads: CATSDFPGHGLIKQYF. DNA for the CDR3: TGTGCCACCAGTGATTTCCCGGGACACGGACTTATCAAGCAGTACTTC.

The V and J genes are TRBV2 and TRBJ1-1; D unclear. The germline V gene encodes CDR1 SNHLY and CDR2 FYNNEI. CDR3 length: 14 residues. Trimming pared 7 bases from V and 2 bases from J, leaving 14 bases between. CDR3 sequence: CASTERTHNTEAFF. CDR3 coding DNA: TGTGCCAGCACCGAGCGGACGCACAACACTGAAGCTTTCTTT.

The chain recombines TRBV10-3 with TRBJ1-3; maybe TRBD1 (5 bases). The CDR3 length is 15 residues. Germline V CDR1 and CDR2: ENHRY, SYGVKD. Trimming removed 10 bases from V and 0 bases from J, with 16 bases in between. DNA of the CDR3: TGTGCCACCTCCGGGAGCGGGACCTCTGGAAACACCATATATTTT. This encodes CATSGSGTSGNTIYF.

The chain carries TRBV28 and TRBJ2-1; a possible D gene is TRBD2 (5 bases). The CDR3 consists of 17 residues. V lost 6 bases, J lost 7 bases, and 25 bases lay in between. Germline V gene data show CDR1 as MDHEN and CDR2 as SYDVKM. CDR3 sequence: CASSPMAKGAFVNEQFF. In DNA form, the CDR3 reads TGTGCCAGCAGCCCAATGGCCAAGGGAGCTTTTGTGAATGAGCAGTTCTTC.

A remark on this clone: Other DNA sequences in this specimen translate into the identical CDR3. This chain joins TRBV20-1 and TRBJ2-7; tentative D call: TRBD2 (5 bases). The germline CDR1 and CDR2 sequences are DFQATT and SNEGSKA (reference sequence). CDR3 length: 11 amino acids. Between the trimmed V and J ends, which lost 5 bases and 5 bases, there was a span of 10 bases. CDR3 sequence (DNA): TGCAGTGCTCGGAGCGGTCACGAGCAGTACGTC. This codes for CSARSGHEQYV.

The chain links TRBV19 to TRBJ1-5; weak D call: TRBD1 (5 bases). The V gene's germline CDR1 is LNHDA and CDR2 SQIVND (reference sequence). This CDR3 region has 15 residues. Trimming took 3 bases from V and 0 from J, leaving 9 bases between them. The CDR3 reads CASSILTDSNQPQHF. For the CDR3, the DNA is TGTGCCAGTAGTATTTTGACAGATAGCAATCAGCCCCAGCATTTT.

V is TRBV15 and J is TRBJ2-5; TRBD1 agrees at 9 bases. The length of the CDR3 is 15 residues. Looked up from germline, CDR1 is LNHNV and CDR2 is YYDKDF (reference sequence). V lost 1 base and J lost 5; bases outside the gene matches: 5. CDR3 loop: CATSRVGTGRETQYF. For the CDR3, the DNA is TGTGCCACCAGCAGAGTAGGGACAGGGCGGGAGACCCAGTACTTC.

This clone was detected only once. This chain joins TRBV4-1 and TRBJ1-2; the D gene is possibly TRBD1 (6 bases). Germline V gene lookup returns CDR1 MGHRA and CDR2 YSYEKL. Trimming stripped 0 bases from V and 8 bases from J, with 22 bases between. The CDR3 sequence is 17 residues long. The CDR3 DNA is TGCGCCAGCAGCCAAGAGTCCCAGGGAAGGAGAAGGGGGGGCTACACCTTC. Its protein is CASSQESQGRRRGGYTF.

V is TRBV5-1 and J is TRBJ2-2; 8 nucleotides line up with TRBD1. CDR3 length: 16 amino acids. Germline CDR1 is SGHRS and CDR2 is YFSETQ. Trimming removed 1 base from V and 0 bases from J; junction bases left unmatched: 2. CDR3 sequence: CASSLMTGANTGELFF. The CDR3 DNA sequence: TGCGCCAGCAGCTTGATGACAGGGGCGAACACCGGGGAGCTGTTTTTT.

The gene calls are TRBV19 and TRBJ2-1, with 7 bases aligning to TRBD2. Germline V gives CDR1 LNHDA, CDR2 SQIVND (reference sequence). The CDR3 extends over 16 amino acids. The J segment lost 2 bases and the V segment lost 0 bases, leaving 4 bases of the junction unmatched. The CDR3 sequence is CASSIDRGVAYNEQFF. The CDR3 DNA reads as TGTGCCAGTAGTATAGATCGGGGGGTAGCCTACAATGAGCAGTTCTTC.

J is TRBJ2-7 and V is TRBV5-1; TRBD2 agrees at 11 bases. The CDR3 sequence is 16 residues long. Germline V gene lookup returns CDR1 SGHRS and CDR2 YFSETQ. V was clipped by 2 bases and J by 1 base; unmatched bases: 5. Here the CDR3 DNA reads TGCGCCAGCAGCTTAACTAGCGGGGGCCTATCCTACGAGCAGTACTTC. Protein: CASSLTSGGLSYEQYF. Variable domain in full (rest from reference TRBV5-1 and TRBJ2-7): KAGVTQTPRYLIKTRGQQVTLSCSPISGHRSVSWYQQTPGQGLQFLFEYFSETQRNKGNFPGRFSGRQFSNSRSEMNVSTLELGDSALYLCASSLTSGGLSYEQYFGPGTRLTVT.

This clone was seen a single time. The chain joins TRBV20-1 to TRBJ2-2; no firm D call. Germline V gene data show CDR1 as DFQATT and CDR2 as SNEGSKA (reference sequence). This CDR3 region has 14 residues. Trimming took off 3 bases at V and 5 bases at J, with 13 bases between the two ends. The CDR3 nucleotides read TGCAGTGCTAGTCATCGAGGTGGGACCGGGGAGCTGTTTTTT. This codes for CSASHRGGTGELFF.

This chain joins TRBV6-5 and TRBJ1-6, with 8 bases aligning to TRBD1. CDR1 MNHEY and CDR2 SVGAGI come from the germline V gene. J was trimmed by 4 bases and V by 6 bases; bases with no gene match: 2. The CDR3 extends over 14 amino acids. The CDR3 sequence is CASSRDRYNSPLHF. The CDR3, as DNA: TGTGCCAGCAGCCGGGACAGGTATAATTCACCCCTCCACTTT.

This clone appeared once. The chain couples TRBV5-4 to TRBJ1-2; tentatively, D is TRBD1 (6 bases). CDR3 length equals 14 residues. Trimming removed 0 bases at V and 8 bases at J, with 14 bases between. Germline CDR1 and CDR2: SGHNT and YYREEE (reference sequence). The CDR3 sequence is CASSLAGGLGGYTF. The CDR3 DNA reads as TGTGCCAGCAGCTTGGCCGGGGGGCTGGGGGGCTACACCTTC.

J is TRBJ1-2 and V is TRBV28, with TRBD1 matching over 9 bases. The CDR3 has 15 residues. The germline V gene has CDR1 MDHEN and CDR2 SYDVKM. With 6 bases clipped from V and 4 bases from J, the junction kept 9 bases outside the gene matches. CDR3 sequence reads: CASSTGPTGGYGYTF. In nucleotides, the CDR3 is TGTGCCAGCAGCACGGGGCCGACAGGGGGCTATGGCTACACCTTC.

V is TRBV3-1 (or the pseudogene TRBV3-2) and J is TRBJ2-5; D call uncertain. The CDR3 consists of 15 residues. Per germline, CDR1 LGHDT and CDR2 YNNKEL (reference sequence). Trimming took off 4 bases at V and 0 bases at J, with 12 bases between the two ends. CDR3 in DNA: TGTGCCAGCAGCCCCGAGCGCGGAGACCAAGAGACCCAGTACTTC. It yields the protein CASSPERGDQETQYF.

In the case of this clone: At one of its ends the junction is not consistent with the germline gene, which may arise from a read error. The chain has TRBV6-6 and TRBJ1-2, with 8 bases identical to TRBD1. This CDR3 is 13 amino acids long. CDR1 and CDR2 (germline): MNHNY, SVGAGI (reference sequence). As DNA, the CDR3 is TGTGCCAGCGGGTACTCCGGGACAGGCATTCCCCACTTC. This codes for CASGYSGTGIPHF.

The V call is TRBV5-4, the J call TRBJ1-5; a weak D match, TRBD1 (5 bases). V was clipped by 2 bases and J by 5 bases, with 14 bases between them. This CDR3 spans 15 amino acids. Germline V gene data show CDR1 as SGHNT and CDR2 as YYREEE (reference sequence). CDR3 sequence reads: CASSFRAGIHQPQHF. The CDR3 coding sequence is TGTGCCAGCAGCTTCCGGGCAGGGATACATCAGCCCCAGCATTTT.

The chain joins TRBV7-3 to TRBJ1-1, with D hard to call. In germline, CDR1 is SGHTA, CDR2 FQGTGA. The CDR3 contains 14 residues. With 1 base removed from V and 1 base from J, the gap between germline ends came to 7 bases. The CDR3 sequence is CASSLNSQNTEAFF. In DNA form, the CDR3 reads TGTGCCAGCAGCTTAAACAGCCAGAACACTGAAGCTTTCTTT.

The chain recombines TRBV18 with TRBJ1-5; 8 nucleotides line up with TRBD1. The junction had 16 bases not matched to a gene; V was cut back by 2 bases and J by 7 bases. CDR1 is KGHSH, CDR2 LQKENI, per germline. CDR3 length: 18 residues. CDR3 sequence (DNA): TGTGCCAGCTCACCAGCGGCGGCAGGGGGCGCGTTTGGACAGCCCCAGCATTTT. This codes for CASSPAAAGGAFGQPQHF.

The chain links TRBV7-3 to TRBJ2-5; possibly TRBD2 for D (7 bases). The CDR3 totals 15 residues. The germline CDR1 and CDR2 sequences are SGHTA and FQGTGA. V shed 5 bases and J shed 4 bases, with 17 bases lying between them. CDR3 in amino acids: CASSPNGGGRETQYF. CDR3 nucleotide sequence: TGTGCCAGCAGCCCAAATGGGGGGGGGCGAGAGACCCAGTACTTC.

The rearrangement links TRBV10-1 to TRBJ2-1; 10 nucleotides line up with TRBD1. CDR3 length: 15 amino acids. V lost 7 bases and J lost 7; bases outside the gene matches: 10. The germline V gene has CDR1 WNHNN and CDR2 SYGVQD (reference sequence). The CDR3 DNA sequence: TGCGCCAGCAACCCGGGACAGGGGTTTAGGAATGAGCAGTTCTTC. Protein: CASNPGQGFRNEQFF.

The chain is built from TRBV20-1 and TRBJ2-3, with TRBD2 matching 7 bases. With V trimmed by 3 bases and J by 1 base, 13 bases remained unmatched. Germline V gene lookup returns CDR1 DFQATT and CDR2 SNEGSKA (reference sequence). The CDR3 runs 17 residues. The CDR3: CSASSPSGGRGTDTQYF. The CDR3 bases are TGCAGTGCTAGTAGTCCCTCGGGGGGAAGGGGCACAGATACGCAGTATTTT.